The 10 T cell receptor beta chains below were found in one sample sequenced in a study of T cells after yellow fever vaccination. MiXCR was run by TCRdb on the 5' RACE reads, yielding one entry per CDR3 protein. This sample has about 500,000 distinct CDR3 sequences, with about a sixth found just once. The source was PBMCs, collected less than 6 days after the first yellow fever vaccination. The receptor source for this set is a man younger than 35 who received the YFV17D yellow fever vaccine.

This clonotype has only a few counts. This chain connects TRBV4-1 to TRBJ2-7, with D perhaps being TRBD1 or TRBD2 (6 bases each). The CDR3 runs to 13 residues. Germline V gene data show CDR1 as MGHRA and CDR2 as YSYEKL. V lost 0 bases to trimming and J lost 7 bases, with 10 bases between them. Written as DNA, the CDR3 is TGCGCCAGCAGCCAAGACCAGGGGAGGGAGCAGTACTTC. Its translation: CASSQDQGREQYF.

This clonotype has only a few counts. The rearrangement joins TRBV7-2 to TRBJ1-1, with D perhaps matching TRBD1 (5 bases). Trimming took off 5 bases at V and 2 bases at J, with 9 bases between the two ends. This CDR3 has 13 residues. The V gene's germline CDR1 is SGHTA and CDR2 FQGNSA. The CDR3 protein is CASSERGNTEAFF. The CDR3 DNA sequence: TGTGCCAGCAGCGAAAGGGGTAACACTGAAGCTTTCTTT.

A few counts support this clonotype. The gene calls are TRBV6-2 or TRBV6-3 and TRBJ2-1; no definite D call. The germline V and J ends were trimmed by 0 bases and 6 bases, with 9 bases remaining between them. The germline V gene has CDR1 MNHEY and CDR2 SVGEGT. This CDR3 region has 14 residues. CDR3 bases: TGTGCCAGCAGTTACTCGATCCGGGTCAATGAGCAGTTCTTC. It yields the protein CASSYSIRVNEQFF.

This clonotype was recorded a few times. The V gene is TRBV3-1, the J gene TRBJ2-3; 7 bases match TRBD2. This CDR3 spans 16 amino acids. V shed 4 bases, J shed 3 bases, and the junction held 10 bases outside the gene matches. CDR1 and CDR2 (germline): LGHDT, YNNKEL (reference sequence). Written as DNA, the CDR3 is TGTGCCAGCAGCCCTACGTGGGCGGGGGAGACAGATACGCAGTATTTT. As protein: CASSPTWAGETDTQYF.

This clonotype occurred a few times. This rearrangement joins TRBV7-9 to TRBJ2-2; TRBD2 might be the D (5 bases). The CDR3 runs to 14 residues. Trimming stripped 8 bases from V and 7 bases from J, with 17 bases between. Germline V gives CDR1 SEHNR, CDR2 FQNEAQ (reference sequence). Here the CDR3 reads CASGTGYEGGELFF. DNA of the CDR3: TGTGCCAGCGGAACTGGATACGAGGGCGGGGAGCTGTTTTTT.

This clonotype was seen only a few times. J is TRBJ2-4 and V is TRBV20-1; TRBD2 is a possible D gene (6 bases). V was clipped by 0 bases and J by 1 base, with 10 bases between them. CDR3 size: 15 residues. Germline CDR1 DFQATT, CDR2 SNEGSKA (reference sequence). DNA for the CDR3: TGCAGTGCTAGAGATCCAGGGAGGGCCAAAAACATTCAGTACTTC. Translated, it gives CSARDPGRAKNIQYF.

This clonotype turned up a few times. J is TRBJ2-2 and V is TRBV24-1; 7 bases are a match to TRBD1. V shed 4 bases, J shed 5 bases, and the junction held 6 bases outside the gene matches. Germline CDR1 reads KGHDR; CDR2 reads SFDVKD. The CDR3 length is 15 residues. Written as DNA, the CDR3 is TGTGCCACCAGTGAGGTGACAGGGAGAACCGGGGAGCTGTTTTTT. Translated: CATSEVTGRTGELFF.

This clonotype has only a few counts. The V call is TRBV3-1, the J call TRBJ1-1; D is ambiguous. The germline V gene has CDR1 LGHDT and CDR2 YNNKEL (reference sequence). This CDR3 comprises 13 residues. Trimming removed 2 bases at V and 10 bases at J, with 14 bases between. In nucleotides, the CDR3 is TGTGCCAGCAGCCAAAATACGTTGGTGGGAGCTTTCTTT. Its translation: CASSQNTLVGAFF.

This clonotype came up a few times. The V gene is TRBV9, the J gene TRBJ1-2; TRBD1 might be the D (6 bases). CDR3 length: 13 amino acids. Trimming removed 0 bases from V and 4 bases from J, with 7 bases in between. Per the germline V gene, CDR1 is SGDLS and CDR2 is YYNGEE. In DNA, the CDR3 is TGTGCCAGCAGCGTAGGAGGGGGCTATGGCTACACCTTC. Protein product: CASSVGGGYGYTF. The variable domain in full, with the rest retrieved from reference TRBV9 and TRBJ1-2, is DSGVTQTPKHLITATGQRVTLRCSPRSGDLSVYWYQQSLDQGLQFLIQYYNGEERAKGNILERFSAQQFPDLHSELNLSSLELGDSALYFCASSVGGGYGYTFGSGTRLTVV.

This clonotype appeared a few times. The V gene is TRBV19, the J gene TRBJ1-1; D gene unclear. Trimming shortened V by 3 bases and J by 1 base, and 6 bases separated the two germline ends. The CDR3 is 13 residues long. Germline CDR1 is LNHDA and CDR2 is SQIVND (reference sequence). The DNA of the CDR3 is TGTGCCAGTAGTATGTACGAGAACACTGAAGCTTTCTTT. Translating gives CASSMYENTEAFF. Full variable domain (rest looked up from reference TRBV19 and TRBJ1-1): DGGITQSPKYLFRKEGQNVTLSCEQNLNHDAMYWYRQDPGQGLRLIYYSQIVNDFQKGDIAEGYSVSREKKESFPLTVTSAQKNPTAFYLCASSMYENTEAFFGQGTRLTVV.